The 2 T cell receptor beta chains below all came from one sample that was sequenced in a study of T cells in Graves' hyperthyroidism and ophthalmopathy. The source material, RNA transcripts, was used to amplify TCR beta CDR3 regions. HTBI primers drove first-round RT-PCR of the TCR CDR3. TCRdb redid the calling of the multiplex PCR reads with MiXCR, one entry per CDR3 protein. The sample comprises more than 500,000 distinct CDR3 sequences, around 15% of which are singletons, and around 28% rests with the top ten. The specimen sequenced was blood. These receptors originate from a woman aged 25 to 39 with Graves' ophthalmopathy.

Note on this clonotype: One end of the junction fails to match germline, which may point to a read error. The J gene is TRBJ1-5, the V gene TRBV6-2 or TRBV6-3, with 8 bases that match TRBD1. The CDR3 runs to 15 residues. Germline V gene lookup returns CDR1 MNHEY and CDR2 SVGEGT. The CDR3 loop is CASRPTGVSSQPQHF. The CDR3 nucleotides read TGTGCCAGCAGACCGACAGGGGTCAGCAGTCAGCCCCAGCATTTT.

There are many counts of this clonotype. The rearrangement uses TRBV6-1 and TRBJ2-2, with TRBD2 identical over 11 bases. V lost 3 bases, J lost 5 bases, and 5 bases stayed unmatched. Germline V gene lookup returns CDR1 MNHNS and CDR2 SASEGT. The CDR3 runs to 16 residues. CDR3 sequence reads: CASSDRLAGRTGELFF. The CDR3, as DNA: TGTGCCAGCAGTGACCGACTAGCGGGACGGACCGGGGAGCTGTTTTTT.